The 24 T cell receptor beta chains reported below all come from one sample, sequenced in a study of blood T cell repertoires in COVID-19. Only in-frame clones appear in the TCRdb table, and some are missing; sequencing was by immunoSEQ multiplex PCR. The repertoire holds about 170,000 clones, with just over 90% as singletons. Specimen: peripheral blood. Receptor source: a young man with COVID-19, enrolled during active disease.

Here the CDR3 DNA reads TGCAGCGTTTTGTCGGTAGGCTACACCTTC. Translating gives CSVLSVGYTF. The V call is TRBV29-1, the J call TRBJ1-2; no clear D gene. The germline V and J ends were trimmed by 5 bases and 8 bases, with 9 bases remaining between them. Germline values: CDR1 SQVTM, CDR2 ANQGSEA. The CDR3 contains 10 residues.

CDR3: CATAPGQGIAETQYF. The CDR3 DNA reads as TGTGCCACGGCTCCGGGACAGGGGATAGCCGAGACCCAGTACTTC. The rearrangement links TRBV5-4 to TRBJ2-5; TRBD1 matches 10 bases. The ends lost 9 bases at V and 5 bases at J; junction bases unmatched: 13. The CDR3 runs to 15 residues. CDR1 is SGHNT and CDR2 is YYREEE in the germline V gene (reference sequence). The full variable domain, completed using reference TRBV5-4 and TRBJ2-5, is ETGVTQSPTHLIKTRGQQVTLRCSSQSGHNTVSWYQQALGQGPQFIFQYYREEENGRGNFPPRFSGLQFPNYSSELNVNALELDDSALYLCATAPGQGIAETQYFGPGTRLLVL.

The genes are TRBV30 and TRBJ2-7; D might be TRBD2 (5 bases). Germline CDR1 and CDR2: GTSNPN and SVGIG (reference sequence). Trimming shortened V by 1 base and J by 2 bases, and 6 bases separated the two germline ends. CDR3 size: 12 residues. The CDR3 sequence: CAWSDGTYEQYF. The CDR3 DNA reads as TGTGCCTGGAGTGACGGGACCTACGAGCAGTACTTC.

This clone has a single count. The chain links TRBV7-8 to TRBJ2-5; D gene uncertain. Trimming left V 4 bases short and J 0 bases short, with 9 bases between. From germline, CDR1 is SGHVS and CDR2 FQNEAQ. This CDR3 is 14 amino acids long. The CDR3 loop reads CASSSNGYQETQYF. The CDR3 coding sequence is TGTGCCAGCAGCTCGAACGGGTACCAAGAGACCCAGTACTTC.

This rearrangement joins TRBV7-2 to TRBJ2-5, with D perhaps matching TRBD1 (6 bases). The CDR3 has 13 residues. V was trimmed by 5 bases and J by 3 bases, leaving 10 bases between them. Germline V gene sequence: CDR1 SGHTA, CDR2 FQGNSA. The CDR3: CASSINREETQYF. CDR3 nucleotides: TGTGCCAGCAGCATCAACAGGGAAGAGACCCAGTACTTC.

This clone came up once. The chain couples TRBV13 to TRBJ2-1; the match to TRBD1 covers 9 bases. This CDR3 has 16 amino acids. Germline trimming cut 4 bases from V and 5 bases from J; bases unmatched to any gene: 9. Germline V lookup: CDR1 PRHDT, CDR2 FYEKMQ (reference sequence). The CDR3 DNA sequence: TGTGCCAGCAGCTCGAAGGGACAGGGAATCCACAATGAGCAGTTCTTC. Its translation: CASSSKGQGIHNEQFF.

The rearrangement uses TRBV28 and TRBJ1-2; 11 bases fit TRBD1. Germline-derived CDR1 and CDR2 are MDHEN and SYDVKM. CDR3 length: 15 residues. V lost 7 bases and J lost 3; bases outside the gene matches: 7. This chain's CDR3 is CASNPDRGLDYGYTF. The CDR3 bases are TGTGCCAGCAATCCGGACAGGGGGCTTGACTATGGCTACACCTTC.

This sequence joins TRBV5-1 and TRBJ2-1; 8 nucleotides align to TRBD2. V lost 4 bases and J lost 5; bases outside the gene matches: 5. The CDR3 covers 14 residues. The germline gives CDR1 SGHRS, CDR2 YFSETQ. The CDR3 protein is CASSILAEHNEQFF. The CDR3 coding sequence is TGCGCCAGCAGCATACTAGCGGAGCACAATGAGCAGTTCTTC. Based on the CDR3 plus reference TRBV5-1 and TRBJ2-1, the full variable domain is KAGVTQTPRYLIKTRGQQVTLSCSPISGHRSVSWYQQTPGQGLQFLFEYFSETQRNKGNFPGRFSGRQFSNSRSEMNVSTLELGDSALYLCASSILAEHNEQFFGPGTRLTVL.

J is TRBJ2-5 and V is TRBV5-5, with D possibly matching TRBD2 (5 bases). V lost 0 bases and J 5 bases, leaving 14 bases between the germline ends. Germline CDR1 is SGHKS and CDR2 is YYEKEE (reference sequence). This CDR3 spans 15 amino acids. In DNA, the CDR3 is TGTGCCAGCAGCTTGGACCCGGGATTTAGTGAGACCCAGTACTTC. The encoded protein is CASSLDPGFSETQYF.

J is TRBJ2-7 and V is TRBV29-1; possible D gene TRBD2, 6 bases. The CDR3 totals 12 residues. V was shortened by 4 bases and J by 2 bases, with 9 bases between the two germline ends. The germline V gene encodes CDR1 SQVTM and CDR2 ANQGSEA. The CDR3 here is CSVGTTPYEQYF. The CDR3 DNA is TGCAGCGTTGGGACTACGCCCTACGAGCAGTACTTC.

The chain uses TRBV15 and TRBJ1-2; D gene ambiguous. Germline lookup yields CDR1 LNHNV and CDR2 YYDKDF (reference sequence). The germline V and J ends were trimmed by 0 bases and 7 bases, with 21 bases remaining between them. The CDR3 contains 17 residues. CDR3 sequence reads: CATSRDIFSSREGGYTF. The CDR3 DNA reads as TGTGCCACCAGCAGAGATATATTCTCTAGCCGAGAAGGTGGCTACACCTTC.

The chain employs TRBV4-3 and TRBJ2-7; 7 positions match TRBD1. The CDR3 runs 15 residues. Per the germline V gene, CDR1 is LGHNA and CDR2 is YSLEER. The V and J ends lost 1 base and 3 bases, in that order; junction bases with no gene match: 6. CDR3 residues: CASSQGDSADYEQYF. The CDR3 DNA follows: TGCGCCAGCAGCCAAGGGGACAGTGCAGACTACGAGCAGTACTTC.

V and J are TRBV27 and TRBJ2-2; tentatively, D is TRBD2 (5 bases). Trimming removed 6 bases at V and 9 bases at J, with 11 bases between. This CDR3 is built from 12 residues. CDR1 and CDR2 (germline): MNHEY, SMNVEV (reference sequence). The CDR3 sequence: CASRRIGRELFF. The CDR3 DNA is TGTGCCAGCAGGAGGATCGGGAGGGAGCTGTTTTTT.

The chain carries TRBV29-1 and TRBJ2-7; 9 nucleotides agree with TRBD2. CDR1 is SQVTM, CDR2 ANQGSEA, per germline. The trim removed 0 bases at V and 3 bases at J, leaving 3 bases unmatched. This CDR3 region has 14 residues. CDR3 region: CSVEEGTSSYEQYF. The CDR3 region has the DNA TGCAGCGTTGAAGAGGGGACTAGCAGCTACGAGCAGTACTTC.

V gene TRBV7-9 combines with J gene TRBJ2-2; 7 bases match TRBD1. The CDR3 contains 16 residues. The germline V gene encodes CDR1 SEHNR and CDR2 FQNEAQ (reference sequence). With 5 bases clipped from V and 4 bases from J, the junction kept 10 bases outside the gene matches. The CDR3 spells CASSTSTGRATGELFF. The CDR3 bases are TGTGCCAGCAGCACCTCGACAGGGCGGGCCACCGGGGAGCTGTTTTTT.

The chain uses TRBV20-1 and TRBJ1-3, with D unclear. Per germline, CDR1 DFQATT and CDR2 SNEGSKA (reference sequence). The length of the CDR3 is 17 residues. The V end was cut by 3 bases, the J end by 0 bases, with 18 bases between. CDR3 protein: CSASPRAPTTSGNTIYF. CDR3 DNA: TGCAGTGCTAGTCCGCGGGCACCAACGACCTCTGGAAACACCATATATTTT.

The CDR3 protein is CAISESLTTSGANVLTF. The DNA for the CDR3 is TGTGCCATCAGTGAGTCACTGACAACCTCTGGGGCCAACGTCCTGACTTTC. The chain carries TRBV10-3 and TRBJ2-6; D is unresolved. The ends were cut back, 0 bases at V and 0 bases at J, with 9 bases in the middle. Germline CDR1 ENHRY, CDR2 SYGVKD. This CDR3 spans 17 amino acids.

The V and J genes are TRBV9 and TRBJ2-2; perhaps TRBD1 as D (5 bases). This CDR3 has 15 amino acids. Trimming left V 1 base short and J 5 bases short, with 12 bases between. The V gene's germline CDR1 is SGDLS and CDR2 YYNGEE. CDR3 sequence (DNA): TGTGCCAGCAGCGTAAAGGGGCCGAGGACCGGGGAGCTGTTTTTT. Its translation is CASSVKGPRTGELFF. The whole variable domain, remainder taken from reference TRBV9 and TRBJ2-2, is DSGVTQTPKHLITATGQRVTLRCSPRSGDLSVYWYQQSLDQGLQFLIQYYNGEERAKGNILERFSAQQFPDLHSELNLSSLELGDSALYFCASSVKGPRTGELFFGEGSRLTVL.

The CDR3 protein is CATSSTRSYEQYF. CDR3 nucleotides: TGTGCCACCTCCTCTACCCGCTCCTACGAGCAGTACTTC. This chain connects TRBV12-3 or TRBV12-4 to TRBJ2-7; D remains unclear. V gave up 10 bases and J gave up 0 bases, with 13 bases separating them. CDR3 length: 13 amino acids.

This clone was counted only a few times. The J gene is TRBJ2-2, the V gene TRBV3-1 (or the pseudogene TRBV3-2); the match to TRBD2 covers 12 bases. The CDR3 loop spans 17 amino acids. Germline V gene lookup returns CDR1 LGHDT and CDR2 YNNKEL (reference sequence). Trimming at V came to 6 bases and at J to 6 bases, leaving 11 bases not matched to a gene. CDR3 protein: CASRLTSGRGIAGELFF. The CDR3 bases are TGTGCCAGCAGGCTGACTAGCGGGAGAGGGATTGCCGGGGAGCTGTTTTTT.

CDR3 in DNA: TGTGCCAGCAGCCCCGGACTAGCGGGAGTTTCGGGGACCCAGTACTTC. This gives the protein CASSPGLAGVSGTQYF. The rearrangement joins TRBV7-2 to TRBJ2-5; 13 nucleotides line up with TRBD2. Per germline, CDR1 SGHTA and CDR2 FQGNSA. The J segment lost 7 bases and the V segment lost 5 bases, leaving 10 bases of the junction unmatched. This CDR3 is 16 amino acids long.

The rearrangement uses TRBV2 and TRBJ1-1; weak D call: TRBD1 (5 bases). Deletions cut 6 bases from V and 6 bases from J, with 14 bases between. Germline V gene sequence: CDR1 SNHLY, CDR2 FYNNEI. The CDR3 sequence is 13 residues long. The CDR3 DNA reads as TGTGCCAGCAGCCCCGAAAGGGGTGCTGAAGCTTTCTTT. It is translated as CASSPERGAEAFF.

The chain combines TRBV7-6 with TRBJ1-4; TRBD1 might be the D (5 bases). CDR1 is SGHVS and CDR2 is FNYEAQ in the germline V gene. This CDR3 region has 16 residues. The ends were cut back, 1 base at V and 0 bases at J, with 9 bases in the middle. The CDR3 loop is CASSLGQSTTNEKLFF. The CDR3 DNA is TGTGCCAGCAGCTTAGGACAGTCTACAACTAATGAAAAACTGTTTTTT.

This chain uses TRBV10-3 with TRBJ2-2; 12 bases map to TRBD2. CDR3 length: 16 amino acids. After removal of 6 bases from V and 7 bases from J, the junction contained 9 bases not matched to a gene. CDR1 and CDR2 (germline): ENHRY, SYGVKD. CDR3 in DNA: TGTGCCATCAGATCGAGGACTAGCGGGAAAGGCGGGGAGCTGTTTTTT. Residues: CAIRSRTSGKGGELFF.